One and the same sample provided the 13 T cell receptor beta chains below, sequenced in a study of shared clonotypes between healthy human individuals. This table comes from immunoSEQ multiplex PCR, and its TCRdb copy is limited to in-frame clones, with some not included. The top ten hold approximately 0.4% of the sample, which has fewer than 1.6 million clones, 98% to 99% seen once. The source material was naive CD4+ T cells sorted from blood. Subset meaning: CD45RA+ positively selected. Every receptor here comes from a young man in good health.

V is TRBV7-2 and J is TRBJ2-5, with 9 bases lining up with TRBD2. Germline assignment: CDR1 SGHTA and CDR2 FQGNSA. CDR3 length: 15 residues. With 4 bases clipped from V and 5 bases from J, the junction kept 8 bases outside the gene matches. The CDR3 DNA sequence: TGTGCCAGCAGCTCACCAACCGGGACTAGCGAGACCCAGTACTTC. Residues: CASSSPTGTSETQYF.

The V gene is TRBV28, the J gene TRBJ2-2, with D perhaps TRBD1 or TRBD2 (5 bases each). The CDR3 totals 12 residues. Germline CDR1 and CDR2: MDHEN and SYDVKM. With 7 bases removed from V and 6 bases from J, the gap between germline ends came to 9 bases. The CDR3 protein is CASMGDAGELFF. The CDR3 DNA follows: TGTGCCAGCATGGGGGATGCCGGGGAGCTGTTTTTT. Complete variable domain (other parts from reference TRBV28 and TRBJ2-2): DVKVTQSSRYLVKRTGEKVFLECVQDMDHENMFWYRQDPGLGLRLIYFSYDVKMKEKGDIPEGYSVSREKKERFSLILESASTNQTSMYLCASMGDAGELFFGEGSRLTVL.

This sequence joins TRBV4-3 and TRBJ2-1, with 10 bases aligning to TRBD2. Germline loops: CDR1 LGHNA, CDR2 YSLEER. J lost 3 bases, V lost 2 bases, and 7 bases had no gene match. CDR3 length equals 17 residues. CDR3 loop: CASSQYPTSGVYNEQFF. In DNA, the CDR3 is TGCGCCAGCAGCCAATATCCAACTAGCGGGGTCTACAATGAGCAGTTCTTC.

A note on this clone: Other DNA sequences in the sample encode the same CDR3. The chain joins TRBV11-2 to TRBJ2-5; no definite D call. CDR3 length: 13 residues. The ends were cut back, 5 bases at V and 5 bases at J, with 12 bases in the middle. CDR1 is SGHAT, CDR2 FQNNGV, per germline. The CDR3 DNA reads TGTGCCAGCAGCCCGAGTAGTGTCGAGACCCAGTACTTC. Translating it yields CASSPSSVETQYF.

A single count supports this clone. This chain joins TRBV7-2 and TRBJ2-7; D is undetermined. The CDR3 covers 13 residues. The V end lost 1 base, the J end lost 3 bases, and 7 bases lay between the germline ends. Germline V lookup: CDR1 SGHTA, CDR2 FQGNSA. CDR3 DNA sequence: TGTGCCAGCAGCTTAGTAGCTTACTACGAGCAGTACTTC. Protein product: CASSLVAYYEQYF.

The chain has TRBV28 and TRBJ2-7; TRBD2 matches 10 bases. CDR3 length: 17 residues. V gave up 6 bases and J gave up 5 bases; unmatched junction bases: 16. Germline CDR1 reads MDHEN; CDR2 reads SYDVKM. The CDR3 nucleotides are TGTGCCAGCAGAAAAGCGGGAGGGACACCCAGGTCTCACGAGCAGTACTTC. It translates to CASRKAGGTPRSHEQYF.

Notes on this clone: Distinct nucleotide sequences in the sample also encode this CDR3. V usage is TRBV5-1 and J usage is TRBJ2-5; D remains ambiguous. V lost 2 bases and J lost 2, with 4 bases in between. This CDR3 comprises 12 residues. Germline assignment: CDR1 SGHRS and CDR2 YFSETQ. The CDR3 spells CASSLLQETQYF. The DNA for the CDR3 is TGCGCCAGCAGCTTATTACAAGAGACCCAGTACTTC.

For this clone: Other nucleotide sequences from this sample produce the same CDR3. The rearrangement joins TRBV5-1 to TRBJ2-1, with TRBD2 identical over 10 bases. V lost 2 bases to trimming and J lost 0 bases; unmatched junction nucleotides: 5. In germline, CDR1 is SGHRS, CDR2 YFSETQ. The CDR3 extends over 17 amino acids. As DNA, the CDR3 is TGCGCCAGCAGCTTCTTAGCGGGAGGTAACTCCTACAATGAGCAGTTCTTC. It yields the protein CASSFLAGGNSYNEQFF.

This chain connects TRBV4-3 to TRBJ2-2; D is tentatively TRBD1 or TRBD2 (5 bases each). This CDR3 region has 15 residues. Germline loops: CDR1 LGHNA, CDR2 YSLEER. V was trimmed by 0 bases and J by 5 bases, leaving 10 bases between them. In DNA form, the CDR3 reads TGCGCCAGCAGCCAAGATGGGGGTAAAACCGGGGAGCTGTTTTTT. Its protein is CASSQDGGKTGELFF.

As concerns this clone: This sequence may be a read error, since a much larger clone differs from it by one base. Other nucleotide sequences from this sample produce the same CDR3. The V and J genes are TRBV2 and TRBJ2-7, with no clear D. CDR3 size: 12 residues. Germline V gene lookup returns CDR1 SNHLY and CDR2 FYNNEI. V was cut by 4 bases and J by 0 bases, with 4 bases left in between. The CDR3, as DNA: TGTGCCAGCAGTGGATTCTCCTACGAGCAGTACTTC. This encodes CASSGFSYEQYF.

This clone was recorded once. The J gene is TRBJ2-5, the V gene TRBV5-8; 7 nucleotides match TRBD1. The CDR3 has 17 residues. With 1 base clipped from V and 4 bases from J, the junction kept 13 bases outside the gene matches. CDR1 SGHTS and CDR2 YDEGEE come from the germline V gene. CDR3 amino acids: CASSLLMTGYLIETQYF. DNA of the CDR3: TGTGCCAGCAGCTTGCTTATGACAGGGTATCTTATAGAGACCCAGTACTTC.

This clone appeared a single time. The chain combines TRBV28 with TRBJ1-2; D unresolved. The CDR3 runs 12 residues. The V gene's germline CDR1 is MDHEN and CDR2 SYDVKM. Trimming took 5 bases from V and 4 from J, leaving 8 bases between them. The CDR3 reads CASSPNFYGYTF. The DNA of the CDR3 is TGTGCCAGCAGTCCAAACTTCTATGGCTACACCTTC.

Written as DNA, the CDR3 is TGTGCGGTGGGGAGGATCAGCACAGATACGCAGTATTTT. It translates to CAVGRISTDTQYF. V and J are TRBV7-2 and TRBJ2-3; the D gene is possibly TRBD2 (6 bases). CDR1 is SGHTA, CDR2 FQGNSA, per germline. The CDR3 has 13 amino acids. Full variable domain (remainder filled in from reference TRBV7-2 and TRBJ2-3): GAGVSQSPSNKVTEKGKDVELRCDPISGHTALYWYRQSLGQGLEFLIYFQGNSAPDKSGLPSDRFSAERTGGSVSTLTIQRTQQEDSAVYLCAVGRISTDTQYFGPGTRLTVL.